Shown below are 10 T cell receptor beta chains from a single sample sequenced in a study of blood T cell repertoires in COVID-19. Profiled with immunoSEQ multiplex PCR; TCRdb holds only in-frame clones, not every one. The table lists over 90,000 clones, approximately 80% of them singletons. Input material: peripheral blood. The receptors originated from a human donor in a cohort sampled during active or convalescent COVID-19.

The chain has TRBV20-1 and TRBJ1-2; TRBD1 matches at 7 bases. The J segment lost 1 base and the V segment lost 3 bases, leaving 8 bases of the junction unmatched. Germline V lookup: CDR1 DFQATT, CDR2 SNEGSKA (reference sequence). The CDR3 contains 15 residues. CDR3 bases: TGCAGTGCTAGTACCCCCCAGGGGGGTAACTATGGCTACACCTTC. It specifies CSASTPQGGNYGYTF.

CDR3 loop: CASSGQAQETQYF. CDR3 coding DNA: TGTGCCAGCAGTGGACAGGCTCAAGAGACCCAGTACTTC. This sequence joins TRBV11-3 and TRBJ2-5, with 7 bases fitting TRBD1. The ends lost 6 bases at V and 2 bases at J; junction bases unmatched: 3. The CDR3 has 13 amino acids. From germline, CDR1 is SGHNT and CDR2 YENEEA. Filled out from reference TRBV11-3 and TRBJ2-5, the complete variable domain reads EAGVVQSPRYKIIEKKQPVAFWCNPISGHNTLYWYLQNLGQGPELLIRYENEEAVDDSQLPKDRFSAERLKGVDSTLKIQPAELGDSAVYLCASSGQAQETQYFGPGTRLLVL.

V gene TRBV7-2 combines with J gene TRBJ2-5, with TRBD2 matching over 12 bases. In germline, CDR1 is SGHTA, CDR2 FQGNSA. The CDR3 extends over 17 amino acids. The J segment lost 4 bases and the V segment lost 5 bases, leaving 11 bases of the junction unmatched. The DNA for the CDR3 is TGTGCCAGCAGCCTGGACCTAGCGGGGGGGCGTAGAGAGACCCAGTACTTC. This translates into CASSLDLAGGRRETQYF.

J is TRBJ1-2 and V is TRBV19, with 9 bases identical to TRBD1. This CDR3 contains 14 residues. The germline V gene has CDR1 LNHDA and CDR2 SQIVND (reference sequence). The ends lost 6 bases at V and 5 bases at J; junction bases unmatched: 7. The CDR3 spells CASSSGQGFYGYTF. The CDR3, as DNA: TGTGCCAGTAGCTCGGGACAGGGTTTTTATGGCTACACCTTC.

The chain employs TRBV12-5 and TRBJ2-5; no clear D gene. This CDR3 comprises 14 residues. The germline CDR1 and CDR2 sequences are LGHNT and FRNRAP. Trimming removed 6 bases from V and 1 base from J, with 12 bases in between. The CDR3 DNA reads TGTGCTAGTGGCAGTGACACGAGCCAAGAGACCCAGTACTTC. Amino acid sequence: CASGSDTSQETQYF.

This chain connects TRBV7-2 to TRBJ2-3, with 10 bases fitting TRBD2. Germline values: CDR1 SGHTA, CDR2 FQGNSA. The CDR3 extends over 17 amino acids. V dropped 3 bases and J dropped 4; count of bases not matched to a gene: 10. The CDR3 DNA is TGTGCCAGCAGCTTCCGGGTAGCGGGGGGTGGGGCAGATACGCAGTATTTT. It yields the protein CASSFRVAGGGADTQYF.

The chain joins TRBV19 to TRBJ1-2; 7 positions match TRBD1. Germline values: CDR1 LNHDA, CDR2 SQIVND (reference sequence). Germline trimming cut 9 bases from V and 4 bases from J; bases unmatched to any gene: 11. The CDR3 is 14 residues long. CDR3 bases: TGTGCCAGCTCGAGACAGGGCCCGCGCTATGGCTACACCTTC. Protein product: CASSRQGPRYGYTF.

This chain uses TRBV19 with TRBJ1-5, with D unclear. V was pared by 5 bases and J by 4 bases, with 15 bases between. CDR3 length equals 15 residues. The germline gives CDR1 LNHDA, CDR2 SQIVND (reference sequence). CDR3 nucleotides: TGTGCCAGTAGTGATAGGAGGGCCAGAAATCAGCCCCAGCATTTT. This gives the protein CASSDRRARNQPQHF.

The chain has TRBV10-3 and TRBJ2-3; TRBD2 matches 7 bases. This CDR3 has 15 amino acids. CDR1 ENHRY and CDR2 SYGVKD come from the germline V gene. With V trimmed by 10 bases and J by 0 bases, 10 bases remained unmatched. CDR3: CASSRLAESTDTQYF. As DNA, the CDR3 is TGTGCCAGTTCCCGACTAGCAGAAAGCACAGATACGCAGTATTTT.

The rearrangement links TRBV18 to TRBJ2-7, with D tentatively TRBD2 (6 bases). The ends were cut back, 5 bases at V and 6 bases at J, with 17 bases in the middle. The CDR3 runs to 14 residues. The germline V gene has CDR1 KGHSH and CDR2 LQKENI. The CDR3: CASSTGLRESEQYF. The CDR3 DNA reads as TGTGCCAGCTCAACGGGACTCAGGGAGAGCGAGCAGTACTTC.